Listed here are 22 T cell receptor beta chains from one sample, sequenced in a study of read filtering for tumor transcriptome and immune sequencing. Molecular barcoded adaptors covering alpha/delta and beta/gamma chains were used on approximately 440 ng RNA. One entry per CDR3 protein, called by TCRdb with MiXCR from the reads. The table lists some 130,000 distinct CDR3 sequences, over 10% of them singletons. The sample was a population of CD138-negative cells sorted from bone marrow. The receptors stem from a donor at least 40 years old with multiple myeloma.

This clonotype was picked up many times. The rearrangement links TRBV7-6 to TRBJ2-5, with 7 bases aligning to TRBD1. CDR3 length: 16 residues. CDR1 is SGHVS and CDR2 is FNYEAQ in the germline V gene. V dropped 0 bases and J dropped 1; count of bases not matched to a gene: 5. The CDR3 loop reads CASSLAPTGTQETQYF. The CDR3 DNA reads TGTGCCAGCAGCTTAGCTCCGACAGGGACCCAAGAGACCCAGTACTTC. Supplemented by reference TRBV7-6 and TRBJ2-5, the full variable domain reads GAGVSQSPRYKVTKRGQDVALRCDPISGHVSLYWYRQALGQGPEFLTYFNYEAQQDKSGLPNDRFSAERPEGSISTLTIQRTEQRDSAMYRCASSLAPTGTQETQYFGPGTRLLVL.

On this clonotype: A read error may be the cause here, since a much bigger clone is one base away. The rearrangement joins TRBV7-9 to TRBJ1-2, with TRBD1 as a possible D gene (5 bases). CDR1 and CDR2 (germline): SEHNR, FQNEAQ (reference sequence). The CDR3 runs 12 residues. The CDR3 loop is CANSFGRDGYTF. DNA for the CDR3: TGTGCCAACAGCTTTGGCAGGGATGGCTACACCTTC. Full variable domain (rest looked up from reference TRBV7-9 and TRBJ1-2): DTGVSQNPRHKITKRGQNVTFRCDPISEHNRLYWYRQTLGQGPEFLTYFQNEAQLEKSRLLSDRFSAERPKGSFSTLEIQRTEQGDSAMYLCANSFGRDGYTFGSGTRLTVV.

This clonotype was recorded a few times. The chain uses TRBV11-2 and TRBJ1-1; D unclear. Trimming cost V 2 bases and J 11 bases, with 15 bases left between them. CDR1 is SGHAT and CDR2 is FQNNGV in the germline V gene. The CDR3 has 13 amino acids. The CDR3 sequence is CASSLSYRGVAFF. CDR3 sequence (DNA): TGTGCCAGCAGCTTAAGTTATCGGGGAGTCGCTTTCTTT.

This clonotype was seen at least ten times. The CDR3 region is CASSWDGGYEQYF. In nucleotides, the CDR3 is TGTGCCAGCAGCTGGGACGGAGGCTACGAGCAGTACTTC. The chain employs TRBV7-3 and TRBJ2-7; D could derive from TRBD1 or TRBD2 (5 bases each). V was cut by 4 bases and J by 3 bases, with 10 bases left in between. The germline V gene encodes CDR1 SGHTA and CDR2 FQGTGA. This CDR3 is 13 amino acids long.

Concerning this clonotype: It may be a read error: a sequence one base away is much more abundant. This chain uses TRBV6-5 with TRBJ2-6; D is unresolved. Germline CDR1 MNHEY, CDR2 SVGAGI. V was shortened by 6 bases and J by 2 bases, with 5 bases between the two germline ends. The CDR3 consists of 13 residues. The CDR3 DNA follows: TGTGCCAGCAGACCCCCTGGGGCCAACGTCCTGACTTTC. Protein product: CASRPPGANVLTF.

This clonotype was counted ten times or more. This chain links TRBV10-3 with TRBJ2-6, with 9 bases fitting TRBD1. V shed 3 bases, J shed 2 bases, and the junction held 8 bases outside the gene matches. This CDR3 has 18 amino acids. CDR1 and CDR2 from the germline V gene are ENHRY and SYGVKD. The CDR3 coding sequence is TGTGCCATCAGTGAAGGGACAGGGAGGCGGACTGGGGCCAACGTCCTGACTTTC. Protein: CAISEGTGRRTGANVLTF.

This clonotype was seen many times. The V gene is TRBV3-1, the J gene TRBJ2-3; 8 positions agree with TRBD2. J lost 3 bases, V lost 0 bases, and 2 bases had no gene match. The CDR3 has 15 amino acids. The germline gives CDR1 LGHDT, CDR2 YNNKEL (reference sequence). CDR3 region: CASSQDGTRTDTQYF. In DNA form, the CDR3 reads TGTGCCAGCAGCCAAGACGGGACTAGAACAGATACGCAGTATTTT.

This clonotype was detected many times. The chain's CDR3 is CASKVGTSGSYNEQFF. In nucleotides, the CDR3 is TGTGCCAGCAAGGTCGGGACTAGCGGCTCCTACAATGAGCAGTTCTTC. The chain couples TRBV28 to TRBJ2-1; 11 bases line up with TRBD2. In germline, CDR1 is MDHEN, CDR2 SYDVKM. V lost 7 bases and J lost 0; bases outside the gene matches: 5. The CDR3 length is 16 residues.

The V and J genes are TRBV27 and TRBJ2-2; D not certain. Germline-derived CDR1 and CDR2 are MNHEY and SMNVEV (reference sequence). This CDR3 has 14 amino acids. Trimming removed 1 base from V and 3 bases from J, with 6 bases in between. CDR3 loop: CASSLYRHTGELFF. The CDR3 DNA is TGTGCCAGCAGTTTATACAGACACACCGGGGAGCTGTTTTTT.

This clonotype was recorded many times. This chain connects TRBV24-1 to TRBJ2-2; perhaps TRBD1 as D (5 bases). Germline V lookup: CDR1 KGHDR, CDR2 SFDVKD. V was cut by 12 bases and J by 0 bases, with 10 bases left in between. CDR3 length equals 13 residues. The CDR3 sequence is CAATDSNTGELFF. In DNA, the CDR3 is TGTGCCGCGACAGACTCGAACACCGGGGAGCTGTTTTTT.

In its sample, this clonotype was seen many times. The chain links TRBV29-1 to TRBJ1-4; D might be TRBD1 (5 bases). The ends were cut back, 4 bases at V and 7 bases at J, with 16 bases in the middle. CDR1 is SQVTM, CDR2 ANQGSEA, per germline. The CDR3 has 14 residues. The CDR3 is CSVASGRAVEKLFF. CDR3 nucleotides: TGCAGCGTTGCTTCTGGCAGGGCCGTTGAAAAACTGTTTTTT.

Worth noting for this clonotype: A much larger clone sits a single nucleotide away, making a read error possible. This likely comes from a read error, as the CDR3 has no conserved phenylalanine or tryptophan at its end. The rearrangement links TRBV5-5 to TRBJ2-7; 9 bases fit TRBD2. The CDR3 length is 16 residues. Germline V gene sequence: CDR1 SGHKS, CDR2 YYEKEE (reference sequence). V was clipped by 4 bases and J by 4 bases; unmatched bases: 12. For the CDR3, the DNA is TGTGCCAGCAGCCGAGCTTCAGGGGGACTAGCTTACGAGCAGTACTAC. The encoded protein is CASSRASGGLAYEQYY.

The table lists this clonotype with a few counts. The chain has TRBV7-9 and TRBJ1-4, with 10 bases fitting TRBD1. The ends lost 2 bases at V and 6 bases at J; junction bases unmatched: 9. The CDR3 consists of 17 residues. Per germline, CDR1 SEHNR and CDR2 FQNEAQ (reference sequence). CDR3 sequence (DNA): TGTGCCAGCAGCTTATGGACAGGGGGTTCGTCGGATGAAAAACTGTTTTTT. It is translated as CASSLWTGGSSDEKLFF.

Turning to this clonotype: A read error may account for a junction end that differs from germline. The genes are TRBV4-1 and TRBJ1-1; D remains unclear. Germline-derived CDR1 and CDR2 are MGHRA and YSYEKL. CDR3 length: 15 amino acids. Here the CDR3 DNA reads TGCGCTAGCAGCCGAGGCGATAGCCGGTGGACTGAAGCTTTCTTT. Its translation: CASSRGDSRWTEAFF.

Many counts were recorded for this clonotype. This chain links TRBV3-1 with TRBJ1-1; D not certain. The CDR3 is 14 residues long. Per germline, CDR1 LGHDT and CDR2 YNNKEL (reference sequence). The V end was cut by 7 bases, the J end by 0 bases, with 12 bases between. The chain's CDR3 is CASTPDGLNTEAFF. The CDR3 DNA reads as TGTGCCAGCACCCCCGACGGACTGAACACTGAAGCTTTCTTT.

This clonotype has a handful of counts. CDR3: CASSRGGMNTEAFF. For the CDR3, the DNA is TGTGCCAGCTCTAGGGGAGGCATGAACACTGAAGCTTTCTTT. The V gene is TRBV6-5, the J gene TRBJ1-1; weak D call: TRBD1 (5 bases). CDR1 MNHEY and CDR2 SVGAGI come from the germline V gene. CDR3 length equals 14 residues. Trimming cost V 8 bases and J 0 bases, with 13 bases left between them.

A few counts support this clonotype. V gene TRBV5-1 combines with J gene TRBJ2-1; 9 nucleotides line up with TRBD2. Trimming took 8 bases from V and 0 from J; bases not matched to a gene: 6. Germline loops: CDR1 SGHRS, CDR2 YFSETQ. This CDR3 contains 15 residues. As DNA, the CDR3 is TGCGCCAGTCATAGCGGGGGAAGCTCCTACAATGAGCAGTTCTTC. Amino acid sequence: CASHSGGSSYNEQFF.

This clonotype was picked up many times. The CDR3 is CASSFAGTGTEAFF. DNA of the CDR3: TGTGCCAGCAGCTTCGCCGGGACAGGGACTGAAGCTTTCTTT. This chain links TRBV7-3 with TRBJ1-1; 9 nucleotides agree with TRBD1. CDR1 SGHTA and CDR2 FQGTGA come from the germline V gene. This CDR3 spans 14 amino acids. Germline trimming cut 3 bases from V and 5 bases from J; bases unmatched to any gene: 4.

This clonotype was detected only a few times. The chain employs TRBV11-2 and TRBJ2-2; perhaps TRBD1 as D (5 bases). Germline CDR1 and CDR2: SGHAT and FQNNGV. Trimming removed 8 bases at V and 6 bases at J, with 16 bases between. The CDR3 loop spans 14 amino acids. The CDR3 loop reads CASGRTGHPGELFF. CDR3 coding DNA: TGTGCCAGCGGCCGCACAGGTCACCCCGGGGAGCTGTTTTTT.

This clonotype was seen only a few times. This CDR3 is CASSLEAHMNTEAFF. CDR3 in DNA: TGCGCCAGCAGCTTGGAAGCACACATGAACACTGAAGCTTTCTTT. The chain combines TRBV5-1 with TRBJ1-1; no definite D call. The germline V and J ends were trimmed by 0 bases and 0 bases, with 9 bases remaining between them. The CDR3 contains 15 residues. Per germline, CDR1 SGHRS and CDR2 YFSETQ.

The chain joins TRBV7-2 to TRBJ1-2; no definite D call. The V and J ends lost 1 base and 2 bases respectively, with 11 bases between them. From germline, CDR1 is SGHTA and CDR2 FQGNSA. The CDR3 consists of 15 residues. CDR3 protein: CASSLGSRENYGYTF. For the CDR3, the DNA is TGTGCCAGCAGCTTAGGCTCACGGGAGAACTATGGCTACACCTTC. Together with reference TRBV7-2 and TRBJ1-2, the CDR3 gives the full variable domain: GAGVSQSPSNKVTEKGKDVELRCDPISGHTALYWYRQSLGQGLEFLIYFQGNSAPDKSGLPSDRFSAERTGGSVSTLTIQRTQQEDSAVYLCASSLGSRENYGYTFGSGTRLTVV.

This clonotype was recorded many times. This chain connects TRBV29-1 to TRBJ2-1, with TRBD2 as a possible D gene (5 bases). CDR1 is SQVTM and CDR2 is ANQGSEA in the germline V gene. V lost 3 bases, J lost 7 bases, and 10 bases lay in between. This CDR3 has 12 amino acids. The CDR3 loop is CSVERARNEQFF. Here the CDR3 DNA reads TGCAGCGTTGAGAGGGCGCGGAATGAGCAGTTCTTC.